This T cell receptor (beta chain) was recovered during a study of blood T cell repertoires in COVID-19. The overall study: COVID-19 samples, acute and convalescent, were from the United States, Italy and Spain. T cells, B-cell-depleted T cells, or PBMCs supplied cDNA or gDNA.

In the study's own analysis: Cell counts per sample came from amplifying reference gene primers. Measured with immunoSEQ multiplex PCR; TCRdb has only the in-frame clones, and not every one. V and J calls and clone size are given by that table; D and trimming were obtained from the DNA. The sample contains 110,000 or so clones, around nine tenths of which appear only once. Trimming removed 5 bases from V and 0 bases from J; junction bases left unmatched: 8. The CDR3 covers 16 residues. CDR1 and CDR2 (germline): SGHNT, YYREEE (reference sequence). This clonotype was sampled from a woman between 45 and 65 years old with acute or convalescent COVID-19. The sequenced sample consisted of peripheral blood. The chain links TRBV5-4 to TRBJ2-1, with 7 bases fitting TRBD1. In nucleotides, the CDR3 is TGTGCCAGCAGTTCTCGCAGGGGGAGCTCCTACAATGAGCAGTTCTTC. Its protein is CASSSRRGSSYNEQFF.